These 9 T cell receptor beta chains were sequenced from one sample in a study of blood T cell repertoires in COVID-19. Sequencing was performed with immunoSEQ multiplex PCR; in TCRdb, only in-frame clones are kept and a portion is missing. The sample lists roughly 500,000 clones, about nine tenths seen once, with approximately 8.3% in the top ten. Sequencing was performed on PBMCs or T cells enriched from blood (not recorded which). These receptors all stem from a woman aged 55-70 years who had recovered from COVID-19.

The V gene is TRBV30, the J gene TRBJ2-3; perhaps TRBD1 as D (7 bases). This CDR3 is built from 15 residues. Trimming removed 2 bases at V and 1 base at J, with 13 bases between. The germline gives CDR1 GTSNPN, CDR2 SVGIG (reference sequence). The CDR3 here is CAWSTSRGGTDTQYF. Written as DNA, the CDR3 is TGTGCCTGGAGTACCTCCAGGGGGGGCACAGATACGCAGTATTTT.

The chain carries TRBV9 and TRBJ2-3; TRBD2 aligns across 7 bases. Germline loops: CDR1 SGDLS, CDR2 YYNGEE. V lost 0 bases, J lost 3 bases, and 4 bases stayed unmatched. The CDR3 has 15 residues. CDR3 in DNA: TGTGCCAGCAGCGTAGGCAGCGGGGCGACAGATACGCAGTATTTT. Translating it yields CASSVGSGATDTQYF.

This chain links TRBV6-5 with TRBJ1-6; 9 bases match TRBD1. The CDR3 extends over 15 amino acids. The germline V gene encodes CDR1 MNHEY and CDR2 SVGAGI. J lost 10 bases, V lost 6 bases, and 10 bases had no gene match. The CDR3 here is CASRDLGQGNSPLHF. CDR3 DNA: TGTGCCAGCAGAGACCTCGGACAGGGGAACTCACCCCTCCACTTT.

J is TRBJ1-5 and V is TRBV19; D ambiguous. The V gene lost 5 bases and the J gene lost 9 bases, with 17 bases spanning the gap. This CDR3 spans 14 amino acids. Germline loops: CDR1 LNHDA, CDR2 SQIVND (reference sequence). CDR3 residues: CASSPVAPMRPQHF. Written as DNA, the CDR3 is TGTGCCAGTAGTCCCGTCGCCCCGATGCGGCCCCAGCATTTT. The whole variable domain, filled in from reference TRBV19 and TRBJ1-5, reads DGGITQSPKYLFRKEGQNVTLSCEQNLNHDAMYWYRQDPGQGLRLIYYSQIVNDFQKGDIAEGYSVSREKKESFPLTVTSAQKNPTAFYLCASSPVAPMRPQHFGDGTRLSIL.

This chain joins TRBV6-6 and TRBJ2-7, with 9 bases lining up with TRBD2. CDR3 length: 14 amino acids. CDR1 is MNHNY, CDR2 SVGAGI, per germline (reference sequence). J lost 3 bases, V lost 5 bases, and 5 bases had no gene match. This chain's CDR3 is CASSPGTSHYEQYV. CDR3 sequence (DNA): TGTGCCAGCAGTCCCGGGACTAGCCACTACGAGCAGTACGTC.

This clone came up once. The chain uses TRBV7-2 and TRBJ2-1; 7 bases agree with TRBD2. Germline CDR1 reads SGHTA; CDR2 reads FQGNSA. J gave up 2 bases and V 5 bases, and 3 bases lay outside the gene matches. This CDR3 contains 14 residues. CDR3 region: CASSPSGTYNEQFF. In nucleotides, the CDR3 is TGTGCCAGCAGCCCGAGCGGGACCTACAATGAGCAGTTCTTC. The full variable domain, rest sourced from reference TRBV7-2 and TRBJ2-1, is GAGVSQSPSNKVTEKGKDVELRCDPISGHTALYWYRQSLGQGLEFLIYFQGNSAPDKSGLPSDRFSAERTGGSVSTLTIQRTQQEDSAVYLCASSPSGTYNEQFFGPGTRLTVL.

The chain is built from TRBV19 and TRBJ2-1; 7 bases are shared with TRBD1. Germline V lookup: CDR1 LNHDA, CDR2 SQIVND (reference sequence). The CDR3 runs 14 residues. Trimming took 3 bases from V and 1 from J; bases not matched to a gene: 0. In nucleotides, the CDR3 is TGTGCCAGTAGTATGACAGGGTCCTACAATGAGCAGTTCTTC. This translates into CASSMTGSYNEQFF.

The chain uses TRBV25-1 and TRBJ2-1; 9 bases are a match to TRBD2. V was clipped by 2 bases and J by 3 bases; unmatched bases: 2. CDR3 length: 15 amino acids. The germline V gene has CDR1 MGHDK and CDR2 SYGVNS. CDR3 residues: CASSEAGGGYNEQFF. CDR3 in DNA: TGTGCCAGCAGTGAAGCGGGGGGGGGCTACAATGAGCAGTTCTTC.

This chain connects TRBV5-1 to TRBJ1-2; 8 positions agree with TRBD1. The CDR3 has 15 residues. Germline CDR1 reads SGHRS; CDR2 reads YFSETQ. V trimming: 2 bases; J trimming: 6 bases; junction bases outside the gene matches: 9. In DNA, the CDR3 is TGCGCCAGCAGCTTCGTATTTGGACAGGGCCATGGCTACACCTTC. This codes for CASSFVFGQGHGYTF.